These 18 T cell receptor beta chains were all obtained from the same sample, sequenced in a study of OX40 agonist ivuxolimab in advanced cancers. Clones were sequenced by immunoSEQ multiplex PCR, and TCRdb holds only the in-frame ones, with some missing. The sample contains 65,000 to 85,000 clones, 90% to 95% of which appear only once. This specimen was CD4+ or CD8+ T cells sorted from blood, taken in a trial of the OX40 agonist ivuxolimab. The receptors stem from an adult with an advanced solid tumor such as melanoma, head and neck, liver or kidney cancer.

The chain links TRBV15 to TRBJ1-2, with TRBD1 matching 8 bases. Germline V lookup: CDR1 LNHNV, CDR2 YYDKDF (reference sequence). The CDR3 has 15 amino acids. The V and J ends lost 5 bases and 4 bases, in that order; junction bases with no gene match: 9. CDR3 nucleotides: TGTGCCACCAGCGGAGGACAGGGAGAGATCTATGGCTACACCTTC. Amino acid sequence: CATSGGQGEIYGYTF.

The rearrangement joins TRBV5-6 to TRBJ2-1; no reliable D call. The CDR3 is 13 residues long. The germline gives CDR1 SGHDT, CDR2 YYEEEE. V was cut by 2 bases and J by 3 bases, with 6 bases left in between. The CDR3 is CASSFLVYNEQFF. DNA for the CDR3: TGTGCCAGCAGCTTCCTGGTCTACAATGAGCAGTTCTTC.

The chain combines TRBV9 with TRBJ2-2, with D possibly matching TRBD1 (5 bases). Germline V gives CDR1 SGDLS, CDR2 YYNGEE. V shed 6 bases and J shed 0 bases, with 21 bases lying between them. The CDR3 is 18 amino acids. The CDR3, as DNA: TGTGCCAGCAACTTCCCGAGGCAGGGCCCCGCGAACACCGGGGAGCTGTTTTTT. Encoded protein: CASNFPRQGPANTGELFF.

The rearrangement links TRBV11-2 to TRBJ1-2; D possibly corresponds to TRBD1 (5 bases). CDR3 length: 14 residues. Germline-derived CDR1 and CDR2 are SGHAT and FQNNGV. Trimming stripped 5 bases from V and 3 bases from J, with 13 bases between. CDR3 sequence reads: CASSPTGPHYGYTF. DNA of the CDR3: TGTGCCAGCAGCCCAACAGGTCCCCACTATGGCTACACCTTC.

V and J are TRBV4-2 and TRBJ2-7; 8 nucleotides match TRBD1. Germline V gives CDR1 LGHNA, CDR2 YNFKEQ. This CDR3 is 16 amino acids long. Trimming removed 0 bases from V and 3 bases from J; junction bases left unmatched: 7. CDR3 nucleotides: TGTGCCAGCAGCCAAGAGTGGCAGGGGGCCTTCTACGAGCAGTACTTC. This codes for CASSQEWQGAFYEQYF.

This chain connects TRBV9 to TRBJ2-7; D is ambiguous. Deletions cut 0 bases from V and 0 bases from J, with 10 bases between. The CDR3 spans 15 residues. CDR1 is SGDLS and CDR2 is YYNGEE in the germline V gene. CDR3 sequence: CASSVGGVSSYEQYF. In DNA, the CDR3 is TGTGCCAGCAGCGTAGGCGGAGTTAGCTCCTACGAGCAGTACTTC.

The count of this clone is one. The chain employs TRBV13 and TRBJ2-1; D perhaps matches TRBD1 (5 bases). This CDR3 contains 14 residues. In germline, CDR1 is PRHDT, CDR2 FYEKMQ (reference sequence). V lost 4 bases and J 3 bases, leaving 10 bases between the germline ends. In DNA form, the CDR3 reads TGTGCCAGCAGCTCTAAGACAGACTACAATGAGCAGTTCTTC. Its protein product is CASSSKTDYNEQFF.

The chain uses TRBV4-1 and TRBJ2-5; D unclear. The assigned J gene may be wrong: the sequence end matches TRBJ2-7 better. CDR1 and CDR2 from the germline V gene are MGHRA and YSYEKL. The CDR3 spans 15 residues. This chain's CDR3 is CASSPLVSSSYEQYF. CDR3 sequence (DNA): TGCGCCAGCAGCCCTTTAGTGTCTAGCTCCTACGAGCAGTACTTC.

The CDR3 here is CASSQAQGRLDGEQYF. The CDR3 DNA reads as TGCGCCAGCAGCCAAGCCCAGGGACGGTTGGACGGCGAGCAGTACTTC. The chain joins TRBV4-1 to TRBJ2-7, with D possibly being TRBD1 or TRBD2 (5 bases each). Germline V gives CDR1 MGHRA, CDR2 YSYEKL. V dropped 1 base and J dropped 6 bases, with 19 bases sitting between them. The CDR3 loop spans 16 amino acids.

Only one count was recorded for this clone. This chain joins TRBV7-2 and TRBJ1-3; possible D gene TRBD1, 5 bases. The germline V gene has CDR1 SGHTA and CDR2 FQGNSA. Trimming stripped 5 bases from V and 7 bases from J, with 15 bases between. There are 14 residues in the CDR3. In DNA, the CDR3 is TGTGCCAGCAGCCCGGGGGGGGATGTGAACACCATATATTTT. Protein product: CASSPGGDVNTIYF.

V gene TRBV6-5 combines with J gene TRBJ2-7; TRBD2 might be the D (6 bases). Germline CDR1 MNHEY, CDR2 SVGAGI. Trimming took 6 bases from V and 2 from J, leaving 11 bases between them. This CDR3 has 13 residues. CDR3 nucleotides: TGTGCCAGCAGGGCCTGGGGGGCCTACGAGCAGTACTTC. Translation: CASRAWGAYEQYF.

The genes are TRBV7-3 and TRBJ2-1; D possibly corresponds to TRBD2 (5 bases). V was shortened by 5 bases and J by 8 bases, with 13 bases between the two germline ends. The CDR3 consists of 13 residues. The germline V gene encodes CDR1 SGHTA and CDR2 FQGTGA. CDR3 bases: TGTGCCAGCAGCCCCTCAGGCGGGTATGAGCAGTTCTTC. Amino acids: CASSPSGGYEQFF.

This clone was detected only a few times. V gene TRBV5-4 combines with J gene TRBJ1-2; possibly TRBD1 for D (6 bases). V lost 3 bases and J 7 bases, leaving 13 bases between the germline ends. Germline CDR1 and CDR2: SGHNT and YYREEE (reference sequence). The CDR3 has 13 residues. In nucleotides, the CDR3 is TGTGCCAGCAGCTCCGGGGGGCCTGGTGGCTACACCTTC. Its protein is CASSSGGPGGYTF.

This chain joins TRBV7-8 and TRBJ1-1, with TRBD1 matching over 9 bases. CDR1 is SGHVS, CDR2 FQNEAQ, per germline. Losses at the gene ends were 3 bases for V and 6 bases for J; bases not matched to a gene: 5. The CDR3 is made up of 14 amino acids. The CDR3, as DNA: TGTGCCAGCAGCTTCGACAGGGGGTGGGCTGAAGCTTTCTTT. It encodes CASSFDRGWAEAFF.

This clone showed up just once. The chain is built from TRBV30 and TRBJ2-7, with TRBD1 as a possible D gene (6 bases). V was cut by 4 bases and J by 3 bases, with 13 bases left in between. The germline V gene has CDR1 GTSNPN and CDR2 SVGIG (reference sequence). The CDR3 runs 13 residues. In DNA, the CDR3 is TGTGCCTGGATGGGCAGGGGCCTCTACGAGCAGTACTTC. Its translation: CAWMGRGLYEQYF.

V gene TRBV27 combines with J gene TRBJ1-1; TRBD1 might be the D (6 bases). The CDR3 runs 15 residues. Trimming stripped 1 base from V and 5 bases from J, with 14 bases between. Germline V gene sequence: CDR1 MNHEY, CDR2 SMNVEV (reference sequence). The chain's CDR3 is CASSLFTGRGTEAFF. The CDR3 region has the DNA TGTGCCAGCAGTTTATTTACAGGGAGGGGTACTGAAGCTTTCTTT.

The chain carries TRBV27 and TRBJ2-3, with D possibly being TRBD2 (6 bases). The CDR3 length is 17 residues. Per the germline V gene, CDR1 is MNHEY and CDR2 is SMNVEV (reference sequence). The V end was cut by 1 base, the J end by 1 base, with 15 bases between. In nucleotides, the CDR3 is TGTGCCAGCAGTTTATACTCGGCAGTAGCGGGCACAGATACGCAGTATTTT. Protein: CASSLYSAVAGTDTQYF.

Here the CDR3 reads CASSVSLQGGSNQPQHF. The DNA for the CDR3 is TGTGCCAGCAGCGTTTCTTTGCAGGGGGGATCCAATCAGCCCCAGCATTTT. This chain joins TRBV9 and TRBJ1-5; 7 nucleotides match TRBD1. Germline V gene lookup returns CDR1 SGDLS and CDR2 YYNGEE. The CDR3 is 17 amino acids. J gave up 3 bases and V 2 bases, and 11 bases lay outside the gene matches.